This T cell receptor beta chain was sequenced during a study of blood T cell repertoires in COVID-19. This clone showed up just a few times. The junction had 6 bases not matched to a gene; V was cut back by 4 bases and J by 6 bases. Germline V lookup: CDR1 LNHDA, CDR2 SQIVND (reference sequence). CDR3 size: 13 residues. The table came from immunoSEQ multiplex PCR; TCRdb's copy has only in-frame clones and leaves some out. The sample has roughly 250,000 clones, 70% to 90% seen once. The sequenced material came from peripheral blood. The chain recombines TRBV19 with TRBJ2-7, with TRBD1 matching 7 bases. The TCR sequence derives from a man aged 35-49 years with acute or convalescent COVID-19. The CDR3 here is CASSKTGISEQYF. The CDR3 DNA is TGTGCCAGTAGTAAGACAGGGATCAGCGAGCAGTACTTC. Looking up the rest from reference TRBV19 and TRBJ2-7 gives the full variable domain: DGGITQSPKYLFRKEGQNVTLSCEQNLNHDAMYWYRQDPGQGLRLIYYSQIVNDFQKGDIAEGYSVSREKKESFPLTVTSAQKNPTAFYLCASSKTGISEQYFGPGTRLTVT.